This TCR beta chain came from a study of beta chain features in type 1 diabetes. Notes on the study in general: Shorter TCRB CDR3s, moderately but significantly so, were found in Type 1 diabetes patients in all four CD4+ subsets. For patients, the naive, central memory and Treg TCRB repertoires appeared more alike than for healthy donors.

In regard to this clone: Its antigen remains unidentified.

Each donor gave one heparinised blood draw averaging around 120 mL. Using CD45RO/CCR7/CD25/CD127/CD95/CD27, CD4+ naive, central memory, regulatory and stem cell-like memory cells were sorted. CDR1 and CDR2 from the germline V gene are KGHSH and LQKENI. The CDR3 is made up of 13 amino acids. Trimming at V came to 6 bases and at J to 8 bases, leaving 4 bases not matched to a gene. Every bit of the isolated RNA underwent reverse transcription, so sequencing read expressed TCRB transcripts. Only in-frame clones appear in the TCRdb table, and some are missing; sequencing was by immunoSEQ multiplex PCR. The data contain 110,000 to 150,000 clones, roughly 9.7% of them singletons.

The sequenced material came from central memory CD4+ T cells from blood. The chain has TRBV18 and TRBJ1-6; 7 nucleotides align to TRBD1. The sequence derives from a woman in her thirties or forties in good health. For the CDR3, the DNA is TGTGCCAGCTCGGGGGACAGAGATTCACCCCTCCACTTT. Translating it yields CASSGDRDSPLHF.